This T cell receptor beta chain was captured by sequencing in a study of cytomegalovirus exposure and HLA in healthy donors (dated by TCRdb to the late 2010s). Study-level background: An earlier analysis of more than 550 of the donors reported 276 Gb of sequence data and approximately 120 million unique TCR beta sequences obtained from 180 million or so T cells. About 320 gigabases of sequencing data and tens of millions of unique TCR sequences were included in an early release covering around 600 HLA-typed donors. Among the roughly 370 genotyped donors, more than 70% belonged to the genetic ancestry cluster associated with self-reported Caucasian donors. The study aimed to test whether signatures of past pathogen exposure could be identified by cataloging public T cell receptors. The T cell repertoires of around 730 subjects were profiled by immunosequencing and related to cytomegalovirus serostatus. Besides the first cohort of hundreds of subjects, a separate validation cohort made up of roughly 120 different subjects was used. High-throughput TCR immunosequencing, statistical association of individual TCRs with disease status, and machine learning were combined to predict cytomegalovirus infection status. To study patterns of TCR occurrence, a later analysis re-analyzed previously published TCR beta repertoires from 700 or so donors and added high-resolution HLA genotyping. The later analysis used no new phenotypic data to find candidate immune exposures, relying instead on TCR beta sequences and their occurrence across donors. An earlier analysis of some 500 of the donors used high-throughput TCR beta sequencing to judge whether each TCR beta V gene segment behaved as functional or pseudogenic. Alongside the repertoire data, information on donor age, sex, ethnicity and CMV serostatus was compiled. A later genetic analysis took genome-wide SNP genotypes for about 65% of the 666 donors and used that subset as a discovery cohort. All discovery cohort repertoires had been generated on a single sequencing platform. Class I and class II HLA loci were covered by the typing at four-digit resolution. The number of donors typed differed by locus, with 629-630 for A, B, C, DRB1 and DQB1, 522 for DQA1, nearly 610 for DPA1, and approximately 470 for DPB1. Because of strong linkage in the cohort, roughly five DR-DQ haplotypes were treated as single units for association and clustering. On average, about 240,000 unique TCR beta nucleotide sequences were sequenced per donor among 350 to 400 genotyped donors of the cohort, with 15% to 20% of those sequences being non-productive. Here is what the overall study found, with its caveats: It was suggested by the authors that the approach could potentially be generalized to other disease states and immunological phenotypes. At a false discovery rate of 0.05, a later analysis linked 15,000 to 20,000 TCR beta sequences to specific HLA alleles. Strong co-occurrence of HLA alleles, especially DR and DQ, made assigning TCR associations to individual alleles difficult. Compared with equally common non-associated chains, HLA-associated TCR beta chains in a later analysis were more clonally expanded and had lower generation probabilities. Because counts were too low, fewer than 20 rarely observed V segments, including chromosome 9 orphons, were excluded from the earlier analysis of fewer than 650 of the donors. A further reported finding was that TCR beta sequences accurately predicted the HLA-A and HLA-B alleles for most subjects in the first cohort. A total of 150 or so TCR beta chains were listed by the study as associated with cytomegalovirus. According to a later analysis, parvovirus B19, influenza, CMV and Epstein-Barr virus appeared linked to several top co-occurrence clusters. An association between a missense DCLRE1C variant and V-gene and J-gene trimming of TCR beta chains was found in a later genetic analysis and replicated in an independent cohort. Immune exposure information for the cohort was limited to CMV serostatus. The classifier was reported to diagnose cytomegalovirus status with high specificity and sensitivity in both the original cohort and the validation cohort. According to a later genetic analysis, donors in an Asian-associated ancestry cluster had fewer N-insertions in productive TCRs than the roughly 670-donor mean. While some public TCRs were present in many individuals, most TCR sequences turned up only very rarely across donors. An earlier analysis of approximately 570 of the donors showed that most TCR beta V segments appeared in productive rearrangements either about 90% or about 30% of the time, which broadly matched IMGT annotations. According to a later analysis, TCR association rates differed among HLA loci, with DRB1 alleles showing the most associated TCRs and HLA-C alleles showing the fewest. Most CMV-associated TCR beta chains appeared to be HLA-restricted in a later analysis, and the HLA associations seemed to be driven largely by CMV exposure. A few of the identified cytomegalovirus-associated TCR beta chains were confirmed in vitro to be specific for cytomegalovirus antigens. Linkage disequilibrium might explain the correlated functional status among segregating V segments, but an unknown experimental factor could not be ruled out. Sequencing depth was assumed to be roughly uniform across donors in the presence/absence analyses, though that assumption may not hold. HLA typing was unavailable for some donors at each locus, so association tests used only the typed subset. Because the 87-base-pair reads could not distinguish some IMGT-functional V segments, including TRBV6-2 and TRBV6-3, those segments were excluded. In this cohort, only TCR beta chains were sequenced, and detectable features were limited by the absence of alpha or paired-chain data. A group of highly shared sequence variants was considered likely to be a technical artifact of the sequencing pipeline.

In total, approximately 690 healthy bone marrow donors made up the cohort. At the time of sampling, every cohort member was nominally healthy, though immune exposures that went unrecorded were likely present. The donor tested CMV seropositive, placing the donor among the 290 or so seropositive members of the cohort. A peripheral blood sample was collected from each donor, and TCR beta sequencing was performed on peripheral blood mononuclear cells. The Qiagen DNeasy Blood Extraction Kit was used to extract genomic DNA from the blood cell samples. The library was built by means of the immunoSEQ multiplex PCR assay. A mixture of 60 forward primers for TCR Vbeta segments and 13 reverse primers for TCR Jbeta segments was used in the multiplex PCR. The CDR3 region of rearranged TCR beta genes was amplified from genomic DNA by a multiplex PCR assay. Amplified TCR beta libraries were sequenced as 87-base-pair reads on the Illumina HiSeq System. Under the source paper's analysis protocol: A later analysis tallied tens of millions of unique TCR beta chains across the 550 to 850 repertoires, and some 12 million of those chains were shared by two or more donors. Raw reads were error-corrected and collapsed into unique sequences with a nearest-neighbor algorithm that merged closely related sequences to remove PCR and sequencing errors. To assign V, D and J gene segments, CDR3 sequences were aligned to IMGT reference sequences. For a sequence to be retained, a match of at least six nucleotides to both a V gene segment and a J gene segment was required. A rearrangement counted as productive if the CDR3 had no stop codons and remained in frame with V and J, and every other rearrangement counted as non-productive. CDR3 was defined by IMGT convention, running from the second conserved V-encoded cysteine to the conserved J-encoded phenylalanine. The earlier analysis of approximately 590 of the donors excluded any sequence lacking an unambiguous match to a single V gene segment. An earlier analysis of several hundred of the donors called V segments functional above 56.7% productive rearrangements and segregating when the between-donor standard deviation exceeded 5%. A statistical classification framework was developed to diagnose cytomegalovirus status using the catalog of TCR beta chain sequences. A later analysis assigned V and J genes by comparing TCR nucleotide sequences with IMGT/GENE-DB human TR gene sequences. Using the TCRdist pipeline, a later analysis assigned CDR3 sequences along with most-parsimonious VDJ recombination scenarios. A later analysis defined each TCR beta chain by its CDR3 amino acid sequence plus V-gene family, and excluded reads lacking a unique V-gene family. In a later analysis, 450 to 600 highly shared, low-generation-probability nucleotide sequences were removed to address suspected cross-contamination and a sequencing artifact. For each public chain, a later analysis derived a clonal expansion index from normalized ranks of inferred template counts within each repertoire. Generation probabilities in a later analysis came from a VDJ recombination model fitted to out-of-frame rearrangements, and those results were checked against IGoR. In a later analysis, hypergeometric tests were used to score TCR-TCR, TCR-HLA and TCR-CMV co-occurrence, with a repertoire-size bias correction applied to TCR pairs. To estimate false discovery rates, a later analysis permuted the HLA or CMV assignments 20 times. In a later analysis, co-occurring TCRs were grouped using DBSCAN, and TCRdist sequence similarity was added for clustering within HLA-allele-positive subsets. Repertoires with fewer than 30,000 or more than 120,000 public chains were left out of co-occurrence clustering, as were about 5 repertoires with anomalous nucleotide sharing. Held by TCRdb, this immuneACCESS table contains in-frame sequences only and omits some clones. Under half of the omission traces to an unresolved V gene where checked; the cause of the rest is unknown. That table is the source of V, J and clone size, and D and trimming were worked out from the DNA. This sample holds hundreds of thousands of clones; about 80% were observed only once. Of the sample, around 2.9% is held by the ten largest clones.

Via the germline V gene, CDR1 is SGHTA and CDR2 FQGNSA. Measured from the cysteine to the phenylalanine, the CDR3 is 15 residues long. The sequence is cut down to CDR3 DNA, 45 bases in frame from base 1. The junction carries 12 bases between V and J, which are trimmed by 2 bases and 5 bases respectively. A word on this clone: The clone's antigen remains unknown. The record has no base qualities; no much larger clone is one base away.

The sequence is built from TRBV7-2 and TRBJ1-4; a tentative D call is TRBD1 (6 bases match). The source of this sequence is a woman between 55 and 75 years old in good health and CMV-seropositive. Sequencing was done on a sample of PBMCs. In nucleotide form, the sequence is TGTGCCAGCAGCTTACGCGGGGGCGCAAATGAAAAACTGTTTTTT. It specifies CASSLRGGANEKLFF.